Listed here is a single TCR beta chain. Its antigen is as yet unknown. The data stem from a study of shared clonotypes between healthy human individuals. Study-wide context: Donor composition was two women and three men, aged 18 to 49.

Study-wide results and caveats: Larger richness was generally estimated for naive than memory subsets.

Germline CDR1 SEHNR, CDR2 FQNEAQ (reference sequence). CDR3 size: 15 residues. V dropped 5 bases and J dropped 1 base, with 15 bases sitting between them. The assay was immunoSEQ multiplex PCR, and TCRdb's table has in-frame clones only and misses some. The sample carries fewer than 200,000 clones, about 66% recorded once. The chain is built from TRBV7-9 and TRBJ2-7; D may be TRBD2 (6 bases). This TCR was recovered from a man under 40 in good health. The source material was memory CD4+ T cells sorted from blood. Indicated subset: CD45RA-negative fraction. The CDR3 reads CASSGESRGSYEQYF. As DNA, the CDR3 is TGTGCCAGCAGCGGGGAGAGCCGGGGGTCCTACGAGCAGTACTTC.